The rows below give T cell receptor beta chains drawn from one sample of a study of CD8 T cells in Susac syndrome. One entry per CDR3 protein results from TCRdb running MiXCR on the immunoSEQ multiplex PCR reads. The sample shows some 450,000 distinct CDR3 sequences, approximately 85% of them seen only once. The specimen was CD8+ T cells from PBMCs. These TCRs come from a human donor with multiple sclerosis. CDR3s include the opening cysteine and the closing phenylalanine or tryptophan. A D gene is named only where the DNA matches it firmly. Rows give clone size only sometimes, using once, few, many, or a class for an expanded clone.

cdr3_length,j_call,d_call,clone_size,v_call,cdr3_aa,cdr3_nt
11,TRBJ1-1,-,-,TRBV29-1,CSVGSNTEAFF,TGCAGCGTTGGTTCCAACACTGAAGCTTTCTTT
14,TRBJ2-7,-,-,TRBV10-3,CAINEEGPYYEQYF,TGTGCCATCAATGAGGAGGGACCGTACTACGAGCAGTACTTC
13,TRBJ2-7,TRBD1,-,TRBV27,CASSMTGESREYF,TGTGCCAGCAGTATGACAGGGGAGAGTAGGGAGTACTTC
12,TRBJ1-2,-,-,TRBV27,CASSPGGGGYTF,TGTGCCAGCAGCCCTGGGGGGGGAGGCTACACCTTC
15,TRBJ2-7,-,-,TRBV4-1,CASSQLRNSPYEQYF,TGCGCCAGCAGCCAATTACGAAACAGCCCCTACGAGCAGTACTTC
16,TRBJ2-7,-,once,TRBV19,CASSPPAGSGSYEQYF,TGTGCCAGTAGTCCCCCTGCGGGATCGGGCTCCTACGAGCAGTACTTC
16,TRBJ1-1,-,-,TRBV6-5,CASSYSQGQRNTEAFF,TGTGCCAGCAGTTACTCGCAAGGACAGAGGAACACTGAAGCTTTCTTT
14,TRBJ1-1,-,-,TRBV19,CASSEMDTPTEAFF,TGTGCCAGTAGCGAGATGGACACACCGACTGAAGCTTTCTTT
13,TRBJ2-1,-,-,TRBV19,CASTSGGNNEQFF,TGTGCCAGTACCTCCGGGGGAAACAATGAGCAGTTCTTC
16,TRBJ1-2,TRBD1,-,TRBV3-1,CASSQTWTGPNYGYTF,TGTGCCAGCAGCCAGACGTGGACAGGTCCTAACTATGGCTACACCTTC
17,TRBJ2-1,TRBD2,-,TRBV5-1,CASRDHQPGGAFNEQFF,TGCGCCAGCCGCGACCACCAACCCGGGGGGGCTTTCAATGAGCAGTTCTTC
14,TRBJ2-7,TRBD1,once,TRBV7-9,CASSLGPRGRDVSF,TGTGCCAGCAGCTTAGGGCCCAGGGGGCGCGACGTGTCCTTC
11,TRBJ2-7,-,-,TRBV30,CAWSLAYEQYF,TGTGCCTGGAGTTTAGCGTACGAGCAGTACTTC
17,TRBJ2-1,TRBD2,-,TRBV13,CASSLGPSGSSYNEQFF,TGTGCCAGCAGCTTAGGTCCTAGCGGGAGCTCCTACAATGAGCAGTTCTTC
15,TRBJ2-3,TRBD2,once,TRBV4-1,CASSPYAGVGDTQYF,TGCGCCAGCAGCCCCTACGCGGGAGTGGGAGATACGCAGTATTTT
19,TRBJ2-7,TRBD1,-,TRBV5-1,CASSLAIITGQVRGYEQYF,TGCGCCAGCAGCTTGGCCATAATAACGGGACAGGTGAGGGGATACGAGCAGTACTTC
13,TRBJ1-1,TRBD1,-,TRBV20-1,CSARGQEDTEAFF,TGCAGTGCCCGGGGACAGGAGGACACTGAAGCTTTCTTT
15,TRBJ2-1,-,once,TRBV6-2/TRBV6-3,CASRRGEMGYNEQFF,TGTGCCAGCAGGAGGGGGGAGATGGGCTACAATGAGCAGTTCTTC
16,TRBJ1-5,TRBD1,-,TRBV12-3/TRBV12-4,CASSPTGSLSNQPQHF,TGTGCCAGCAGTCCGACAGGGTCTTTGAGCAATCAGCCCCAGCATTTT
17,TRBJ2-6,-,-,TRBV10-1,CASSGGFSDAGANVLTF,TGCGCCAGCAGTGGAGGGTTTAGCGACGCTGGGGCCAACGTCCTGACTTTC
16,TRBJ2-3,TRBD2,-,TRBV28,CASSFLREGLTDTQYF,TGTGCCAGCAGTTTTTTGCGGGAGGGCCTTACAGATACGCAGTATTTT
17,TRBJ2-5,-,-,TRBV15,CATRPAPQGTAQETQYF,TGTGCCACCAGACCAGCCCCGCAGGGGACGGCTCAAGAGACCCAGTACTTC
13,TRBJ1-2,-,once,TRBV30,CAWSVGEAYGYTF,TGTGCCTGGAGTGTAGGGGAGGCCTATGGCTACACCTTC
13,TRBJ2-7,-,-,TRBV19,CASSWGASYEQYF,TGTGCCAGTAGTTGGGGGGCCTCCTACGAGCAGTACTTC
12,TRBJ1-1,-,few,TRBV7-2,CATQTVNTEAFF,TGTGCCACCCAGACAGTCAACACTGAAGCTTTCTTT
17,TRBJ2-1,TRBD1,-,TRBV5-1,CASSYPPGQGPNNEQFF,TGCGCCAGCAGCTACCCACCCGGACAGGGGCCTAACAATGAGCAGTTCTTC
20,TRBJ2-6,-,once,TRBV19,CASSIPLMEDLMFGANVLTF,TGTGCCAGTAGTATCCCCCTCATGGAGGACTTAATGTTCGGGGCCAACGTCCTGACTTTC
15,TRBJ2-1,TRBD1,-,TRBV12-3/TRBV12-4,CASSSTGQGINEQFF,TGTGCCAGCAGTTCAACCGGACAGGGGATCAATGAGCAGTTCTTC
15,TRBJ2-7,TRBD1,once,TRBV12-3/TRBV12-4,CASSPAGTGSREQYF,TGTGCCAGCAGTCCCGCCGGGACAGGGTCGAGGGAGCAGTACTTC
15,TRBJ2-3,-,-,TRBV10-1,CASSEWGPPMDTQYF,TGCGCCAGCAGTGAGTGGGGACCGCCTATGGATACGCAGTATTTT
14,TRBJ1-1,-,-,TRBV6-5,CASRYSGAITEAFF,TGTGCCAGCAGGTACTCTGGGGCTATCACTGAAGCTTTCTTT
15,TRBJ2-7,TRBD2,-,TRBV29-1,CSVDTGLAGPYEQYF,TGCAGCGTTGATACCGGACTAGCGGGGCCGTACGAGCAGTACTTC
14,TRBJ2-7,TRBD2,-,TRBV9,CASSQAGGTHEQYF,TGTGCCAGCAGTCAGGCGGGAGGCACACACGAGCAGTACTTC
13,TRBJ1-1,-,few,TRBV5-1,CASRGPANTEAFF,TGCGCCAGCAGGGGACCTGCGAACACTGAAGCTTTCTTT
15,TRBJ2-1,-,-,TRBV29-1,CSVEDSRATYNEQFF,TGCAGCGTTGAAGATAGCCGCGCAACCTACAATGAGCAGTTCTTC
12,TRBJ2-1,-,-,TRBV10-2,CASSGSSYEQFF,TGCGCCAGCAGCGGCTCCTCCTATGAGCAGTTCTTC
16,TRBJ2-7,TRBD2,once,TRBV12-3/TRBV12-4,CASSSTGLAGAYEQYF,TGTGCCAGCAGTTCAACCGGACTAGCGGGCGCCTACGAGCAGTACTTC
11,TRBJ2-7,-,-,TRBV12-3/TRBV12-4,CASSLLEEQYF,TGTGCCAGCAGTTTATTAGAGGAGCAGTACTTC
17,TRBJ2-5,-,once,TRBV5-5,CASSLDIQGGYQETQYF,TGTGCCAGCAGCTTGGATATCCAGGGGGGATACCAAGAGACCCAGTACTTC
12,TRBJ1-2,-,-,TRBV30,CAWSEDRPGYTF,TGTGCCTGGAGCGAGGATCGTCCGGGCTACACCTTC
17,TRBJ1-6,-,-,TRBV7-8,CASSYGGTGTYNSPLHF,TGTGCCAGCAGCTATGGTGGAACAGGGACCTATAATTCACCCCTCCACTTT
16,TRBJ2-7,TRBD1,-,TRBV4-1,CASSQELRTGSYEQYF,TGCGCCAGCAGCCAAGAATTGAGGACAGGGTCCTACGAGCAGTACTTC
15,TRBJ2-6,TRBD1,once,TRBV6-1,CASRTGSSGANVLTF,TGTGCCAGTCGGACAGGATCCTCTGGGGCCAACGTCCTGACTTTC
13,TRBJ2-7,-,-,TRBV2,CASNSLRPYEQYF,TGTGCCAGCAACAGCCTGAGGCCCTACGAGCAGTACTTC
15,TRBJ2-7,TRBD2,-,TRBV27,CASSPGAGGASEQYF,TGTGCCAGCAGTCCAGGGGCGGGGGGCGCGTCCGAGCAGTACTTC
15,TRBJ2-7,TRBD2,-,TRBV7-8,CASSPTPSGVGEQYF,TGTGCCAGCAGCCCCACGCCTAGCGGGGTGGGAGAGCAGTACTTC
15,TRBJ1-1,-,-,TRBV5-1,CASSLSHRVYTEAFF,TGCGCCAGCAGCTTAAGTCACAGGGTTTATACTGAAGCTTTCTTT
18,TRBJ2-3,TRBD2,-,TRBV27,CASSLGNTGGSSADTQYF,TGTGCCAGCAGTTTGGGCAATACGGGGGGATCTTCGGCAGATACGCAGTATTTT
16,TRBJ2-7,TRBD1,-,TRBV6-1,CASNSGGQGRPYEQYF,TGTGCCAGCAACTCAGGGGGACAGGGGAGACCCTACGAGCAGTACTTC
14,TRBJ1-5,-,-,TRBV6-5,CASSYSKGTQPQHF,TGTGCCAGCAGTTACTCGAAGGGTACTCAGCCCCAGCATTTT
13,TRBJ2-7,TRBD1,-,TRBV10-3,CAMSGGTDYEQYF,TGTGCCATGTCAGGGGGAACAGACTACGAGCAGTACTTC
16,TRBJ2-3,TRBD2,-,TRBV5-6,CASSLVQRGTGDTQYF,TGTGCCAGCAGCTTGGTACAGCGGGGAACGGGAGATACGCAGTATTTT
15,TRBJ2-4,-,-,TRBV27,CASTPIGETKNIQYF,TGTGCCAGCACCCCGATAGGGGAAACCAAAAACATTCAGTACTTC